The present T cell receptor beta chain was sequenced within a study of shared clonotypes between healthy human individuals. Over several immunoSEQ plates, each subset's genomic DNA was distributed in even portions. Assay used: immunoSEQ multiplex PCR; TCRdb lists only in-frame clones, some missing. The sample shows roughly 700,000 clones, approximately 79% of them seen only once. Germline assignment: CDR1 MNHEY and CDR2 SMNVEV (reference sequence). The CDR3 totals 18 residues. The V and J ends lost 1 base and 0 bases respectively, with 16 bases between them. The source of this sequence is a woman in her thirties in good health. Sequences were obtained from memory CD4+ T cells sorted from blood. Regarding subset: CD45RA-negative fraction. The J gene is TRBJ2-1, the V gene TRBV27, with a possible D match to TRBD1 (6 bases). The CDR3 spells CASSLFPGTQSSYNEQFF. CDR3 sequence (DNA): TGTGCCAGCAGTTTATTCCCCGGGACACAGAGCTCCTACAATGAGCAGTTCTTC.